This T cell receptor beta chain emerged from a study of radiotherapy plus CTLA-4 blockade in lung cancer. The assay was immunoSEQ multiplex PCR, and TCRdb's table has in-frame clones only and misses some. The sample lists roughly 110,000 clones, approximately 87% occurring once. Between the trimmed V and J ends, which lost 4 bases and 7 bases, there was a span of 11 bases. The germline V gene has CDR1 MNHEY and CDR2 SMNVEV (reference sequence). CDR3 length: 13 residues. A word on this clone: Its antigen is not identified.

Overall study results and limits: Early blood T cell clone dynamics, with interferon-beta, were reported to best predict response. Peripheral blood showed expansion of tumor-derived TCR clones after radiotherapy and ipilimumab.

Treatment of patients with chemo-refractory metastatic non-small-cell lung cancer consisted of focal radiation plus CTLA-4 blockade with ipilimumab. This chain uses TRBV27 with TRBJ1-5, with D unclear. This TCR came from a human donor with non-small cell lung cancer that progressed on radiotherapy plus ipilimumab. Some clones in this sample may be carry-over from other donors' samples. Here the sequenced sample was peripheral blood, taken from a patient treated with radiotherapy plus ipilimumab. The CDR3 bases are TGTGCCAGCAGTTATCTGGGCGGGCAGCCCCAGCATTTT. It is translated as CASSYLGGQPQHF.